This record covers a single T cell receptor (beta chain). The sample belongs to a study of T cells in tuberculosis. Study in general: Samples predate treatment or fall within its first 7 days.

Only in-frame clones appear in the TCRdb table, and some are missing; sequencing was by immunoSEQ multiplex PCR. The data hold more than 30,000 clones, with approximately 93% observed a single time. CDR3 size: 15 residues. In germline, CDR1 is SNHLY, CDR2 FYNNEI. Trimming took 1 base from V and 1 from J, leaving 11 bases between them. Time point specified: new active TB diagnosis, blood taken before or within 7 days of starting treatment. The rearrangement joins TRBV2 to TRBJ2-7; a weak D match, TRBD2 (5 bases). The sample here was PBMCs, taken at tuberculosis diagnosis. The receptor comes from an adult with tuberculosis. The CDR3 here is CASSEGDPGSYEQYF. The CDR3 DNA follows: TGTGCCAGCAGTGAAGGAGACCCGGGATCCTACGAGCAGTACTTC.